This T cell receptor (beta chain) was documented in a study of T cell repertoires in cytomegalovirus infection. Background on the study: Matching HLA type and CMV infection were both indicated by public TCR beta signatures.

The CDR3 is 16 residues long. CDR1 and CDR2 from the germline V gene are SEHNR and FQNEAQ (reference sequence). V dropped 5 bases and J dropped 2 bases, with 18 bases sitting between them. TCRdb re-analysed the reads in MiXCR, keeping a single row per CDR3 protein. The sample yields hundreds of thousands of distinct CDR3 sequences, roughly 26% seen once. The clonotype originates from a human donor in good health (CMV status not recorded). Some clones in this sample may be carry-over from other donors' samples. V usage is TRBV7-9 and J usage is TRBJ1-2; no firm D call. Sequenced input: CD8+ T cells from PBMCs. DNA of the CDR3: TGTGCCAGCAGCACAAATGAGGAGGATTACAACTATGGCTACACCTTC. Translating it yields CASSTNEEDYNYGYTF.